Sequencing of this T cell receptor beta chain was carried out in a study of blood T cell repertoires in COVID-19. Whole-study context: Both acute and convalescent COVID-19 samples were obtained from the United States, Italy and Spain. T cells, B-cell-depleted T cells, or PBMCs provided the cDNA or gDNA that served as material.

The junction had 8 bases not matched to a gene; V was cut back by 7 bases and J by 4 bases. Germline V gene sequence: CDR1 SQVTM, CDR2 ANQGSEA. This CDR3 is 14 amino acids long. Original data processing: Estimation of nucleated cell counts was performed using reference gene primer amplification. This table comes from immunoSEQ multiplex PCR, and its TCRdb copy is limited to in-frame clones, with some not included. V and J calls and clone size come straight from that table; D and trimming were deduced from the DNA. Among about 490,000 clones, 80% to 90% were seen once, and the ten largest hold about 3%.

The receptor's source is a human donor in a cohort sampled during active COVID-19. Sequenced sample: peripheral blood. The chain has TRBV29-1 and TRBJ1-4, with 8 bases aligning to TRBD1. DNA for the CDR3: TGCAGCGCCGGTGTGACAGGGGTTAATGAAAAACTGTTTTTT. Its protein product is CSAGVTGVNEKLFF.